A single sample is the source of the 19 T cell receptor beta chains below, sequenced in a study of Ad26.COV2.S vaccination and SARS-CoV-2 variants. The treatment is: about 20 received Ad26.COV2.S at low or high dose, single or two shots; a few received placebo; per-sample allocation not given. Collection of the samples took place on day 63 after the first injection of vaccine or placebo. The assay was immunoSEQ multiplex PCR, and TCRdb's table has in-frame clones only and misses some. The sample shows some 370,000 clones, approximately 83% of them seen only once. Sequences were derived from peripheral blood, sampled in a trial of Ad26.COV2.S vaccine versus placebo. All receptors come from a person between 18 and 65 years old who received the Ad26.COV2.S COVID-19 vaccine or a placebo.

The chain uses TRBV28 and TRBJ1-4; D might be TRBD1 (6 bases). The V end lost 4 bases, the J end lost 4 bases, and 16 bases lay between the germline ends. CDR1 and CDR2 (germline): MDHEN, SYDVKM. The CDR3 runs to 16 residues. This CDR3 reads CASSSSGRGGNEKLFF. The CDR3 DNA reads TGTGCCAGCAGTTCCTCGGGTAGGGGGGGTAATGAAAAACTGTTTTTT.

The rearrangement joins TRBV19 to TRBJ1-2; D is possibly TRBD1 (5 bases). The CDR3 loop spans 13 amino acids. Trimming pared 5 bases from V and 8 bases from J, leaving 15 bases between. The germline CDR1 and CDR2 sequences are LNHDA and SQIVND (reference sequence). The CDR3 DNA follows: TGTGCCAGTAGTGGGCGGGCTAGGGACGGCTACACCTTC. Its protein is CASSGRARDGYTF.

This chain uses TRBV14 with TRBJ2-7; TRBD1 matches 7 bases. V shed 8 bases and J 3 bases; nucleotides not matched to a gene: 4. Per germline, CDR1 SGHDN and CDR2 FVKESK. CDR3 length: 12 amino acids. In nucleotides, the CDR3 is TGTGCCAGCCGGGACAGCAACTACGAGCAGTACTTC. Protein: CASRDSNYEQYF.

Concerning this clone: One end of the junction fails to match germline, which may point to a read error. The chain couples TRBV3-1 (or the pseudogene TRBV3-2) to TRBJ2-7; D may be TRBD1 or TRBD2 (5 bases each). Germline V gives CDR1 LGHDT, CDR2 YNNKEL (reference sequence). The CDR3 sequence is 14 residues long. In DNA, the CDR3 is TGTGCCAGCAGCCAAGGGATTTCAGGGACCGCCGGGGACTTC. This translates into CASSQGISGTAGDF.

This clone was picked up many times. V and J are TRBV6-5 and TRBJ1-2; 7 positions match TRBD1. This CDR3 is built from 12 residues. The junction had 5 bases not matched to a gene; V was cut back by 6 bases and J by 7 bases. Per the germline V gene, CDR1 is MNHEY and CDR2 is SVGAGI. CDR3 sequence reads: CASRTGETGYTF. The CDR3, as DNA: TGTGCCAGCAGAACAGGGGAAACTGGCTACACCTTC.

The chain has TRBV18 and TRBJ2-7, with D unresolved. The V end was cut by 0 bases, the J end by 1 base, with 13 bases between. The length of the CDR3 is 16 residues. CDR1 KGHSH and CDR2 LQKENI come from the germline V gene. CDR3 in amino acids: CASSPPTGTRSYEQYF. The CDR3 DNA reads TGTGCCAGCTCACCACCGACGGGTACAAGGTCCTACGAGCAGTACTTC.

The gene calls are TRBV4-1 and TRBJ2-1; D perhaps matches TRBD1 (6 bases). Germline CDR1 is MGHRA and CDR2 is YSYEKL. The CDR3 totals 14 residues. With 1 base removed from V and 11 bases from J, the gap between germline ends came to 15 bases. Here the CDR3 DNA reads TGCGCCAGCAGCCAAGGGGAAAGGGGGATTAAGCAGTTCTTC. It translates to CASSQGERGIKQFF.

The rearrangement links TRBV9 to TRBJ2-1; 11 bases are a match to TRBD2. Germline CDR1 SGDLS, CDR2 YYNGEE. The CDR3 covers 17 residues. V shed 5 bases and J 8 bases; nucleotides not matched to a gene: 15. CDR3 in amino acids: CASSERLAGGRRYEQFF. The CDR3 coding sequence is TGTGCCAGCAGTGAAAGATTAGCGGGGGGGCGAAGATATGAGCAGTTCTTC.

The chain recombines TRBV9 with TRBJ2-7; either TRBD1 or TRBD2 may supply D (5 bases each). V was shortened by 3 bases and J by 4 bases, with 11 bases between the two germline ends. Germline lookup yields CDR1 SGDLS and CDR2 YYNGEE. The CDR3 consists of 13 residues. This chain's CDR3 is CASSEGIAYEQYF. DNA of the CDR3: TGTGCCAGCAGCGAGGGGATAGCGTACGAGCAGTACTTC.

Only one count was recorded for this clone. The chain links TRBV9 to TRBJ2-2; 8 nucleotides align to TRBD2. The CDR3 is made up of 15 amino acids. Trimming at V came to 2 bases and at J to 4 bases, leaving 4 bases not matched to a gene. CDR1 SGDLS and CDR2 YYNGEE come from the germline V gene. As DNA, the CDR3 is TGTGCCAGCAGCGTTCGGGGGGGCGGCACCGGGGAGCTGTTTTTT. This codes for CASSVRGGGTGELFF. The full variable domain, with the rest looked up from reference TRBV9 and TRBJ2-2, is DSGVTQTPKHLITATGQRVTLRCSPRSGDLSVYWYQQSLDQGLQFLIQYYNGEERAKGNILERFSAQQFPDLHSELNLSSLELGDSALYFCASSVRGGGTGELFFGEGSRLTVL.

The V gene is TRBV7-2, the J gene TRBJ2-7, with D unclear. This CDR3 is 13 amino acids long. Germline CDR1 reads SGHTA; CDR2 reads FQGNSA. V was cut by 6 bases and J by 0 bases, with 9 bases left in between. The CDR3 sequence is CASRPGASYEQYF. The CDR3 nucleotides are TGTGCCAGCAGGCCGGGTGCCTCCTACGAGCAGTACTTC.

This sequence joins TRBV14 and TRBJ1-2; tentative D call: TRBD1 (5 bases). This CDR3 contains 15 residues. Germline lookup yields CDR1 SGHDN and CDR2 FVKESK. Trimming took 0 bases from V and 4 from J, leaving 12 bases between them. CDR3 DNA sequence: TGTGCCAGCAGCCAAGAATTCGCGACAGCCTATGGCTACACCTTC. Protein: CASSQEFATAYGYTF. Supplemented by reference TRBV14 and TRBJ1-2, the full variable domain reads EAGVTQFPSHSVIEKGQTVTLRCDPISGHDNLYWYRRVMGKEIKFLLHFVKESKQDESGMPNNRFLAERTGGTYSTLKVQPAELEDSGVYFCASSQEFATAYGYTFGSGTRLTVV.

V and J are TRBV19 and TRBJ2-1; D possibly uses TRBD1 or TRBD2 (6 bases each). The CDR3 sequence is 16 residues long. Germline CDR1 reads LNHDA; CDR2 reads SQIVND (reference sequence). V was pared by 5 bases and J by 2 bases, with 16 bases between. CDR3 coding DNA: TGTGCCAGTAGTGCCCTGAGGAGGGGGGCCTACAATGAGCAGTTCTTC. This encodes CASSALRRGAYNEQFF.

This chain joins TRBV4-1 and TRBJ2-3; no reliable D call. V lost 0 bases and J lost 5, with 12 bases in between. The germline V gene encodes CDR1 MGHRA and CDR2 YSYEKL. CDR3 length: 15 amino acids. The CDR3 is CASSQERLSGDTQYF. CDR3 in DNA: TGCGCCAGCAGCCAAGAGAGACTTAGTGGAGATACGCAGTATTTT.

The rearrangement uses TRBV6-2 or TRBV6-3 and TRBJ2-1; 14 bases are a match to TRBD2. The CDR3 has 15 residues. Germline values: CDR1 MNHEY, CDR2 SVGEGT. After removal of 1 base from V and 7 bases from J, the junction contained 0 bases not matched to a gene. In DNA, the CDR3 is TGTGCCAGCAGTTACTGGACTAGCGGGAGGAATGAGCAGTTCTTC. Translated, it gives CASSYWTSGRNEQFF.

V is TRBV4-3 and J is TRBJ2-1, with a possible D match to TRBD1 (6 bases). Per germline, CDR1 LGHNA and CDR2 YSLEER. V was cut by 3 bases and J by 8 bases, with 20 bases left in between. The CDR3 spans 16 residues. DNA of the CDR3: TGCGCCAGCAGCCACATTTACAGGGCACCCGGGGATGAGCAGTTCTTC. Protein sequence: CASSHIYRAPGDEQFF.

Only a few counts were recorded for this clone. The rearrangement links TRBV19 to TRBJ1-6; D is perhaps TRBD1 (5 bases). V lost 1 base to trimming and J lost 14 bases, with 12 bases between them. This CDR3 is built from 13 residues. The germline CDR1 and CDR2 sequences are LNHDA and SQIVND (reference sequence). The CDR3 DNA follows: TGTGCCAGTAGTATAGTAGCCAGGGAGGCCCTCCACTTT. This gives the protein CASSIVAREALHF.

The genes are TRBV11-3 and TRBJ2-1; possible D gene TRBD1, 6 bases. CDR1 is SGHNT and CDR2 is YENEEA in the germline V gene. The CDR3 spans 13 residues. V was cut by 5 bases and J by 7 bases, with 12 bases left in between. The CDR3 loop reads CASSLRQGNEQFF. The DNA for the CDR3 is TGTGCCAGCAGCCTACGCCAGGGGAATGAGCAGTTCTTC.

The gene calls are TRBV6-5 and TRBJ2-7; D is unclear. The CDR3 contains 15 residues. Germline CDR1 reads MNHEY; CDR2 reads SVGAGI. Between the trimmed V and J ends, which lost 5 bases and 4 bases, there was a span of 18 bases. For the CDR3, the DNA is TGTGCCAGCAGTCACCTTCGTTACCCTATATACGAGCAGTACTTC. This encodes CASSHLRYPIYEQYF.